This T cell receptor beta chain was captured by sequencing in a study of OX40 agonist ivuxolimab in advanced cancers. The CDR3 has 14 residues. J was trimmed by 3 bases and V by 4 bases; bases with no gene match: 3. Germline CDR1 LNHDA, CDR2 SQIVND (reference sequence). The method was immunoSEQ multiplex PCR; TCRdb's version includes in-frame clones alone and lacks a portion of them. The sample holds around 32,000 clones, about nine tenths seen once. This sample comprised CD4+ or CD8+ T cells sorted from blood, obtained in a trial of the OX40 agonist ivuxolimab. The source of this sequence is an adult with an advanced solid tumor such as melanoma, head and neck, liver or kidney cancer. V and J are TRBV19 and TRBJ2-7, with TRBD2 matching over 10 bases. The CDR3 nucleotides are TGTGCCAGTAGTACCTCTAGCGGGAGCTACGAGCAGTACTTC. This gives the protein CASSTSSGSYEQYF.